The T cell receptor beta chain described here comes from a study of T cell repertoires in cytomegalovirus infection. The study's findings and limits: HLA-C-restricted CMV-specific TCR beta clonotypes prevailed in the ex vivo response.

Concerning this clonotype: What it recognizes is unknown.

TCRdb called the reads again in MiXCR, with one record for every CDR3 protein. The sample contains some 920,000 distinct CDR3 sequences, around 29% of which appear only once. The CDR3 spans 15 residues. The V gene lost 3 bases and the J gene lost 4 bases, with 10 bases spanning the gap. Germline CDR1 is MNHEY and CDR2 is SMNVEV (reference sequence). This TCR came from a human donor in good health (CMV status not recorded). Some clones in this sample may be carry-over from other donors' samples. Sequencing used cultured CD8+ T cells from PBMCs, obtained from culture after CMV antigen stimulation. This sequence joins TRBV27 and TRBJ2-6, with a tentative D call TRBD1 (5 bases). CDR3 DNA sequence: TGTGCCAGCAGTTTTCAGGGAAACGGGGCCAACGTCCTGACTTTC. Its translation: CASSFQGNGANVLTF.